The present T cell receptor (beta chain) was sequenced within a study of blood T cell repertoires in COVID-19. Germline V gene lookup returns CDR1 LNHDA and CDR2 SQIVND (reference sequence). The CDR3 has 16 amino acids. V lost 2 bases and J 4 bases, leaving 14 bases between the germline ends. Repertoires were generated with immunoSEQ multiplex PCR, while TCRdb's copy carries only in-frame clones and drops some. The table records 250,000 to 300,000 clones, 88% of them present only once. The specimen was peripheral blood. The genes are TRBV19 and TRBJ2-2, with D maybe TRBD1 (6 bases). This sequence originates from a woman aged 25 to 39 with acute or convalescent COVID-19. The CDR3 sequence is CASSIPQGLVTGELFF. The CDR3 DNA reads TGTGCCAGTAGTATACCGCAGGGGTTGGTCACCGGGGAGCTGTTTTTT.